Presented here are 8 T cell receptor beta chains from one specimen sequenced in a study of metastatic and nonmetastatic thyroid tumors. TCRdb reanalyzed the PCR reads via MiXCR. The sample has approximately 44,000 clones, around 28% seen once. Thyroid surgery was performed in patients who had received no treatment beforehand. Sequenced input: blood. These receptors were obtained from a male donor with papillary thyroid cancer or a benign thyroid nodule (not recorded which). Some clones in this sample may be carry-over from other donors' samples.

This clone was recorded many times. The V and J genes are TRBV9 and TRBJ1-6, with 8 bases matching TRBD1. Germline CDR1 and CDR2: SGDLS and YYNGEE. The CDR3 is 14 residues long. Losses at the gene ends were 4 bases for V and 10 bases for J; bases not matched to a gene: 7. Here the CDR3 DNA reads TGTGCCAGCAGCACCGGACAGGGACCATCACCCCTCCACTTT. Encoded protein: CASSTGQGPSPLHF.

On this clone: A read error is likely, as this CDR3 ends without the conserved phenylalanine or tryptophan. The V and J genes are TRBV6-5 and TRBJ1-1; D gene uncertain. Germline V gene sequence: CDR1 MNHEY, CDR2 SVGAGI. V lost 2 bases to trimming and J lost 1 base, with 8 bases between them. This CDR3 spans 14 amino acids. In DNA, the CDR3 is TGTGCCAGCAGTTACAGGTGCAGGAACACTGAAGCTTTCCTT. It yields the protein CASSYRCRNTEAFL.

This clone was counted many times. The rearrangement uses TRBV4-2 and TRBJ1-4; 7 nucleotides line up with TRBD1. V lost 1 base, J lost 0 bases, and 8 bases stayed unmatched. The germline CDR1 and CDR2 sequences are LGHNA and YNFKEQ. CDR3 length equals 18 residues. CDR3 bases: TGTGCCAGCAGCCAAGCTAGGGACAGCTTTGCAACTAATGAAAAACTGTTTTTT. Residues: CASSQARDSFATNEKLFF.

The rearrangement links TRBV11-3 to TRBJ2-7; D is perhaps TRBD1 or TRBD2 (5 bases each). This CDR3 comprises 16 residues. The V end lost 4 bases, the J end lost 4 bases, and 20 bases lay between the germline ends. Germline loops: CDR1 SGHNT, CDR2 YENEEA. DNA for the CDR3: TGTGCCAGCAGCTCCCACTCGGGGCCAGTACAGTACGAGCAGTACTTC. Amino acid sequence: CASSSHSGPVQYEQYF.

The chain has TRBV11-2 and TRBJ1-2; possibly TRBD1 for D (5 bases). Germline V gene sequence: CDR1 SGHAT, CDR2 FQNNGV. The CDR3 covers 12 residues. Trimming shortened V by 5 bases and J by 6 bases, and 10 bases separated the two germline ends. The DNA for the CDR3 is TGTGCCAGCAGCCGAGACAGTCATGGCTACACCTTC. This translates into CASSRDSHGYTF.

Details on this clone: Compared with germline, one end of the junction differs, possibly owing to a read error. The chain is built from TRBV12-3 or TRBV12-4 and TRBJ2-7; D may be TRBD1 (7 bases). The CDR3 runs 12 residues. The CDR3 region is CASSHRGLQHYF. The CDR3 DNA sequence: TGTGCCAGCAGTCACAGGGGACTCCAGCATTACTTC.

This clone was recorded a few times. The CDR3 nucleotides are TGTGCCAGCAGTGAAGGGACAGGGCTCTATGGCTACACCTTC. This gives the protein CASSEGTGLYGYTF. The J gene is TRBJ1-2, the V gene TRBV6-1; 8 nucleotides line up with TRBD1. With 1 base clipped from V and 4 bases from J, the junction kept 2 bases outside the gene matches. Germline-derived CDR1 and CDR2 are MNHNS and SASEGT. The length of the CDR3 is 14 residues.

Concerning this clone itself: This CDR3 fails to terminate in the conserved phenylalanine or tryptophan, so it likely reflects a read error. The V gene is TRBV6-5, the J gene TRBJ2-3; D gene ambiguous. There are 13 residues in the CDR3. Germline V gives CDR1 MNHEY, CDR2 SVGAGI. The CDR3, as DNA: TGTGCCCGCAGTTCCCCTAGGCTTGATACGCAGTATGTG. Protein product: CARSSPRLDTQYV.